This passage covers 2 T cell receptor beta chains from one sample sequenced in a study of blood T cells in healthy people across ages. Then a second PCR, running roughly 7 to 11 cycles, was carried out with a sample-barcoded 5' primer and a J-beta primer mix. In TCRdb, the 5' RACE reads were re-called with MiXCR into one record per CDR3 protein. The table includes about 640,000 distinct CDR3 sequences, under 30% detected once. The sequenced sample was blood. The source is a woman of 80 years or more in good health.

Regarding this clonotype: Just one base apart from a much larger clone, this may be a read error. V usage is TRBV3-1 and J usage is TRBJ2-1; TRBD2 might be the D (5 bases). Trimming pared 5 bases from V and 7 bases from J, leaving 15 bases between. The CDR3 covers 14 residues. Germline CDR1 reads LGHDT; CDR2 reads YNNKEL (reference sequence). The CDR3, as DNA: TGTGCCAGCAGCGTCGCTGCGGGCCGGAATGAGCAGTTCTTC. This sequence encodes CASSVAAGRNEQFF.

This clonotype was counted at least ten times. V and J are TRBV5-4 and TRBJ2-3, with a possible D match to TRBD2 (5 bases). Trimming removed 10 bases at V and 4 bases at J, with 16 bases between. The CDR3 runs 13 residues. Per the germline V gene, CDR1 is SGHNT and CDR2 is YYREEE (reference sequence). The CDR3 coding sequence is TGTGCCGGGTCGGAACCGAGGGCAGATACGCAGTATTTT. This codes for CAGSEPRADTQYF.